This section outlines one T cell receptor beta chain sequence together with its context. The CDR3 is 14 amino acids. Germline V gene lookup returns CDR1 MNHEY and CDR2 SVGAGI. V lost 5 bases and J lost 1, with 11 bases in between. The record originates from a study of blood T cell repertoires in COVID-19. Study as a whole: COVID-19 samples from acute and convalescent phases originated in the United States, Italy and Spain. PBMCs, B-cell-depleted T cells, or T cells were the source of the cDNA or gDNA that made up the material.

Only in-frame clones appear in the TCRdb table, and some are missing; sequencing was by immunoSEQ multiplex PCR. The data hold a few hundred thousand clones, with under 95% observed a single time. Individuals aged roughly 18 to 95 years were recruited from 20 to 25 US areas. This clonotype was obtained from a woman aged 25 to 39 who had recovered from COVID-19. This chain connects TRBV6-5 to TRBJ1-2, with D maybe TRBD1 (6 bases). The sample comprised PBMCs or T cells enriched from blood (not recorded which). CDR3 DNA: TGTGCCAGCAGTAGGTCAGGGGATAACTATGGCTACACCTTC. Amino acid sequence: CASSRSGDNYGYTF.